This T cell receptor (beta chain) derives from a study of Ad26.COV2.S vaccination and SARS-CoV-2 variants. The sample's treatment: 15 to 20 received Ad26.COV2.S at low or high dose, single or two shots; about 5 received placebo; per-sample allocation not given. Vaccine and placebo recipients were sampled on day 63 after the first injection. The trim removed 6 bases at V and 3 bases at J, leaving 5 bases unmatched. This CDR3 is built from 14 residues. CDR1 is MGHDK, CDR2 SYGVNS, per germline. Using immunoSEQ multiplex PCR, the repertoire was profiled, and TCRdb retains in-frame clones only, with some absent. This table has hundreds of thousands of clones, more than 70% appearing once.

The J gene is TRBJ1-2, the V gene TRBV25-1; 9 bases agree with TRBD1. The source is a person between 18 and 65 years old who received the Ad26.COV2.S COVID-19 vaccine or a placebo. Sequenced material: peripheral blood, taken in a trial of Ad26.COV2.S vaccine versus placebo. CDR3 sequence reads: CASRGDRAHYGYTF. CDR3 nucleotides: TGTGCCAGCAGGGGGGACAGGGCCCACTATGGCTACACCTTC.